A selection of T cell receptor beta chains follows, all from one sample in a study of cytomegalovirus exposure and HLA in healthy donors. The repertoire was sequenced with immunoSEQ multiplex PCR; TCRdb's copy has only in-frame clones and lacks some. Counted here are over 200,000 clones, 70% to 85% occurring once; the ten biggest clones make up 0.55% to 0.7%. Sequencing was carried out using PBMCs. The receptors derive from a woman between 35 and 50 years old in good health and CMV-seronegative. Both conserved end residues are trimmed from each CDR3. Each record gives: clone size, V gene, D gene, CDR3 protein. The D gene is left open where the match is weak. Expanded clones are given a class, and other clones once, few, many or no size at all.

NA TRBV9 TRBD1 ASSVEDRDDTQY
NA TRBV25-1 TRBD1 ASRSPGTAVTYEQY
NA TRBV7-3 TRBD1 ASSLWGQGADTQY
once TRBV9 NA ASRGGGFGGYT
NA TRBV19 NA ASSRGIYEQY
NA TRBV7-2 TRBD1 ASSSGQGRGNTEAF
NA TRBV7-9 NA ASSAGDTQY
NA TRBV4-2 TRBD1 ASSPRGRETQY
NA TRBV4-3 TRBD1 ASSQLTGQGGTGELF
NA TRBV5-4 TRBD2 ASSFGGSSYEQY
NA TRBV19 TRBD1 ASSTQGSNQPQH
NA TRBV7-9 TRBD1 ASSVGQVNTEAF
NA TRBV28 NA ASSLGGDYGYT
NA TRBV4-1 TRBD1 ASSPDRLQGGDEQF
NA TRBV29-1 NA SATTNTEAF
NA TRBV5-6 NA ASSLKGGNYGYT
NA TRBV6-4 TRBD2 ASSEEGAGVRNEQF
NA TRBV9 NA ASSVHSNTGELF
NA TRBV6-1 NA ASSEGGIRQPQH
once TRBV7-6 TRBD1 ASSPDRAQGYGYT
NA TRBV5-4 TRBD1 ASSPRGPETEAF
NA TRBV29-1 TRBD2 SGSPSGGAVDTQY
NA TRBV2 TRBD2 ASSDGTSQYEQY
NA TRBV5-1 NA ASSLAGVDYGYT
NA TRBV5-1 TRBD1 ASRQGAADTQY
NA TRBV15 TRBD1 ATSRGRTGIITGTWNTQY
NA TRBV5-1 NA ASSLGPRRADTGELF
NA TRBV5-4 NA ASSTRQDSQETQY
NA TRBV19 NA ASRTGNQPQH
NA TRBV7-8 NA ASSLVGTYTGELF
NA TRBV7-3 NA ASSLVGGARYGYT
NA TRBV6-1 NA ASNLYEQY
NA TRBV11-2 NA ASSLGGRWTGNTIY
NA TRBV9 NA ASSARQEASYEQY
NA TRBV5-8 TRBD2 ASSPLAGGLSYEQY
NA TRBV11-3 TRBD1 ASSKDRFTEAF
NA TRBV9 NA ASSESAASSSYNEQF
NA TRBV7-6 NA ASSRRGANTEAF
NA TRBV12-5 NA ASGLKNAYEQY
few TRBV6-5 TRBD2 ASSKRGAVADTQY
NA TRBV28 NA ASHTSGPGGELF
NA TRBV5-6 TRBD2 ASSTSAWAGGRTGELF
NA TRBV6-1 NA AGGDRRVSPLH
NA TRBV28 NA ASSSLTGYNEKLF
NA TRBV4-1 TRBD1 ASSLGQVPTYEQY
few TRBV10-1 NA ASSESRTRGYT
few TRBV4-3 NA ASSQVPGVPGELF
few TRBV9 NA ASSPYTDTQY
NA TRBV19 TRBD1 ASSISATGAGSPLH
NA TRBV30 TRBD1 AYRTGPSGQPQH
NA TRBV5-1 TRBD1 ASSPRQGAGYEQY
NA TRBV5-8 TRBD1 ASSGQVKLF
NA TRBV18 NA ASSPGGDVNEQY
NA TRBV7-9 TRBD2 ASSLIAGADTQY